This T cell receptor beta chain originates from a study of PD-1 blockade in classical Hodgkin lymphoma. To note about this clone: Its antigen remains unknown.

Time point given: newly diagnosed, previously untreated cHL patient sample. Sequencing was performed with immunoSEQ multiplex PCR; in TCRdb, only in-frame clones are kept and a portion is missing. The sample includes 70,000 or so clones, roughly 93% of them seen just once. The study's findings and limits: Newly diagnosed patients reportedly had lower baseline TCR diversity than healthy donors.

The TCR originated in a human donor with classical Hodgkin lymphoma. The sequenced sample was peripheral blood mononuclear cells (PBMCs).

The CDR3 DNA reads TGTGCCAGCAGTTCTAGGATCTTCAATGAGCAGTTCTTC. The encoded protein is CASSSRIFNEQFF. This sequence joins TRBV7-9 and TRBJ2-1; D ambiguous. Germline values: CDR1 SEHNR, CDR2 FQNEAQ (reference sequence). Trimming cost V 6 bases and J 6 bases, with 12 bases left between them. This CDR3 spans 13 amino acids.